The 8 T cell receptor beta chains in this list originate from one sample, sequenced in a study of blood T cell repertoires in COVID-19. Produced via immunoSEQ multiplex PCR; TCRdb's table is partial and in-frame only. The sample yields 95,000 to 150,000 clones, roughly 90% seen once. Sequences were obtained from peripheral blood. These receptors originate from a man between 40 and 49 years old with acute or convalescent COVID-19.

The CDR3 loop is CATSVGKATGELFF. The CDR3 bases are TGTGCCACCAGTGTGGGCAAGGCTACCGGGGAGCTGTTTTTT. The rearrangement links TRBV24-1 to TRBJ2-2; D is uncertain. Trimming left V 5 bases short and J 5 bases short, with 11 bases between. The CDR3 totals 14 residues. CDR1 KGHDR and CDR2 SFDVKD come from the germline V gene.

The rearrangement joins TRBV3-1 (or the pseudogene TRBV3-2) to TRBJ2-7; tentatively, D is TRBD2 (6 bases). Deletions cut 5 bases from V and 7 bases from J, with 9 bases between. Germline CDR1 is LGHDT and CDR2 is YNNKEL (reference sequence). The CDR3 length is 11 residues. CDR3 DNA: TGTGCCAGCAGCAAGGGGAGGGAGCAGTACTTC. This translates into CASSKGREQYF.

The V gene is TRBV5-4, the J gene TRBJ2-2; perhaps TRBD2 as D (5 bases). V dropped 0 bases and J dropped 2 bases, with 8 bases sitting between them. This CDR3 spans 15 amino acids. Germline V gene sequence: CDR1 SGHNT, CDR2 YYREEE (reference sequence). The CDR3 sequence is CASSLARTNTGELFF. The CDR3 coding sequence is TGTGCCAGCAGCTTGGCACGGACTAACACCGGGGAGCTGTTTTTT. Full variable domain (rest looked up from reference TRBV5-4 and TRBJ2-2): ETGVTQSPTHLIKTRGQQVTLRCSSQSGHNTVSWYQQALGQGPQFIFQYYREEENGRGNFPPRFSGLQFPNYSSELNVNALELDDSALYLCASSLARTNTGELFFGEGSRLTVL.

The V and J genes are TRBV5-1 and TRBJ1-6; D gene uncertain. The CDR3 spans 14 residues. The germline CDR1 and CDR2 sequences are SGHRS and YFSETQ. V lost 4 bases to trimming and J lost 3 bases, with 8 bases between them. The CDR3 sequence is CASSLEGYNSPLHF. The CDR3 DNA reads TGCGCCAGCAGCCTAGAGGGCTATAATTCACCCCTCCACTTT.

The CDR3 DNA sequence: TGTGCCAGCAGTGCGGAGCCGAGCTCTGGGGCCAACGTCCTGACTTTC. This codes for CASSAEPSSGANVLTF. This rearrangement joins TRBV6-4 to TRBJ2-6; no firm D call. The V gene's germline CDR1 is MRHNA and CDR2 SNTAGT. Trimming shortened V by 4 bases and J by 0 bases, and 10 bases separated the two germline ends. CDR3 length equals 16 residues.

The genes are TRBV2 and TRBJ1-2; D remains unclear. Germline V CDR1 and CDR2: SNHLY, FYNNEI. The CDR3 contains 13 residues. V lost 6 bases and J 4 bases, leaving 12 bases between the germline ends. The DNA of the CDR3 is TGTGCCAGCAGCCTACAGAGAACCTATGGCTACACCTTC. Encoded protein: CASSLQRTYGYTF.

The chain couples TRBV30 to TRBJ1-2; 9 bases match TRBD1. Germline CDR1 is GTSNPN and CDR2 is SVGIG (reference sequence). The CDR3 has 14 amino acids. With 7 bases clipped from V and 1 base from J, the junction kept 7 bases outside the gene matches. In nucleotides, the CDR3 is TGTGCCTACACCTCGGGACAGGGTAACTATGGCTACACCTTC. It translates to CAYTSGQGNYGYTF.

The chain uses TRBV5-6 and TRBJ2-5; D perhaps matches TRBD2 (5 bases). Germline CDR1 reads SGHDT; CDR2 reads YYEEEE. Deletions cut 0 bases from V and 5 bases from J, with 8 bases between. The CDR3 spans 13 residues. The CDR3 bases are TGTGCCAGCAGCTTGGGGAGGAGGGAGACCCAGTACTTC. It is translated as CASSLGRRETQYF.